This T cell receptor beta chain was profiled in a study of T cell clonotyping in hematopoietic cell transplantation. General observations from the study: Graft donor and pretransplant recipient Inverse Simpson Index values predicted broader posttransplant TCR diversity. Few recipient clonotypes overlapped donors; over 97% were de novo at given depth.

The protocol was immunoSEQ multiplex PCR, while the TCRdb copy is restricted to in-frame clones and leaves out a portion. The repertoire holds approximately 3,900 clones, with 90% to 95% as singletons. V was pared by 0 bases and J by 7 bases, with 3 bases between. The length of the CDR3 is 12 residues. Germline V CDR1 and CDR2: SGHAT, FQNNGV. With regard to this clone: Its antigen is currently unknown.

Recipients were bled about 28 days pretransplant and at posttransplant days 30, 100, 180. The chain employs TRBV11-2 and TRBJ2-2; D not certain. Sequencing used peripheral blood mononuclear cells, obtained 30 days after allogeneic stem cell transplant. The sequence was obtained from a male patient between 65 and 85 years old who had an allogeneic stem cell transplant from an unrelated donor, so T cells may come from the graft donor. Some clones in this sample may be carry-over from other donors' samples. The CDR3 DNA reads as TGTGCCAGCAGCTTAGATTTCGGGGAGCTGTTTTTT. This translates into CASSLDFGELFF.